This T cell receptor beta chain was identified during a study of blood T cell repertoires in COVID-19. In the study overall: Specimens from acute and convalescent COVID-19 originated in the United States, Italy and Spain. T cells, B-cell-depleted T cells, or PBMCs supplied cDNA or gDNA.

The CDR3 is 13 residues long. V lost 5 bases to trimming and J lost 0 bases, with 7 bases between them. Germline CDR1 SGHVS, CDR2 FNYEAQ. As processed by the authors: Amplification from reference gene primers served as the basis for estimated nucleated cell counts. Profiled with immunoSEQ multiplex PCR; TCRdb holds only in-frame clones, not every one. For V, J and clone size, that table is used; D and trimming come from the DNA. The table lists roughly 120,000 clones, over 60% of them singletons. The TCR sequence derives from a man between 65 and 85 years old with acute or convalescent COVID-19. The chain has TRBV7-6 and TRBJ1-1; D gene uncertain. The sequenced material came from peripheral blood. The chain's CDR3 is CASSRSVNTEAFF. CDR3 bases: TGTGCCAGCAGCCGATCGGTGAACACTGAAGCTTTCTTT.